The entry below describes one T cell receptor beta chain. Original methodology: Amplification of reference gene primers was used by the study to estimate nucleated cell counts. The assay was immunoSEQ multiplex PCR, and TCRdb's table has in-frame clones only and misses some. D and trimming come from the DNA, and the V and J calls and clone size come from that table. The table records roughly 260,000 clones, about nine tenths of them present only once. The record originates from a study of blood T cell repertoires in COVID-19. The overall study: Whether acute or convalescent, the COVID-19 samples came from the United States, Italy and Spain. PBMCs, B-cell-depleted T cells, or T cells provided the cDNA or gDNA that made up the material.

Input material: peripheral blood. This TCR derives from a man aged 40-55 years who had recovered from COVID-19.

CDR3 sequence reads: CASSRQGTYNSPLHF. The DNA of the CDR3 is TGCGCCAGCAGCAGACAGGGGACCTATAATTCACCCCTCCACTTT. The chain joins TRBV5-1 to TRBJ1-6, with 8 bases identical to TRBD1. J gave up 2 bases and V 4 bases, and 2 bases lay outside the gene matches. The CDR3 is made up of 15 amino acids. Germline CDR1 SGHRS, CDR2 YFSETQ.